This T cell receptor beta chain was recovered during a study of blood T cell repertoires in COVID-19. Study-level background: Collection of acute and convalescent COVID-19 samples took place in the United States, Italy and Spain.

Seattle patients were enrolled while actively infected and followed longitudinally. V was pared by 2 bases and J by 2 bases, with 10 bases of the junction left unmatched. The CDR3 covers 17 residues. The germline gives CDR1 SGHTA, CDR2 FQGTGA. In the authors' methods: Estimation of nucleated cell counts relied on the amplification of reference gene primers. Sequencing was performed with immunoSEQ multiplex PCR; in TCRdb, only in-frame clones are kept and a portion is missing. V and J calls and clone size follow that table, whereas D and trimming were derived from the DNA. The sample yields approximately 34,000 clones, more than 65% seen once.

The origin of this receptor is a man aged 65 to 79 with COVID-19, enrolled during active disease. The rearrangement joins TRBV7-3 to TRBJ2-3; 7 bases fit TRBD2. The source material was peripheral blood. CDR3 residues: CASSLLGSSGITDTQYF. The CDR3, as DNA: TGTGCCAGCAGCTTATTAGGGTCTAGCGGAATCACAGATACGCAGTATTTT.